The entry below gives a single TCR beta chain sequence along with its context. Antigen unknown. This CDR3 region has 14 residues. In germline, CDR1 is DFQATT, CDR2 SNEGSKA (reference sequence). This record comes from a study of T cells expressing NK-cell markers. On the study more broadly: All TCR beta repertoires analysed originated from sorted CD3+CD56+NKG2C+, CD3+CD56+NKG2C- and CD3+CD56-NKG2C+ T cells. General study findings and limits: In several donors, these clonotypes also led the CD3+CD56-NKG2C+ fraction. Among CD8+ T cells from several donors, dominant NKG2C+ clonotypes accounted for roughly 1.0-7.0%.

5'RACE template switching with UMIs generated TCR beta cDNA. TCRdb re-called the 5' RACE reads and catalogs CDR3 proteins one per entry, DNA excluded. The table counts a few hundred thousand distinct CDR3 sequences; 0.39% lies in the top ten. This chain connects TRBV20-1 to TRBJ2-3. Source material: blood T cells: a sorted CD56 or NKG2C T cell subset, CD4+ or CD8+ T cells, or bulk PBMC T cells (not recorded which). This receptor was identified in a man aged 18 to 29 in good health. The CDR3: CSARGLASTDTQYF.